Listed below are T cell receptor beta chains from one sample, sequenced in a study of blood T cell repertoires in COVID-19. Clones were read by immunoSEQ multiplex PCR, and TCRdb kept only the in-frame ones, dropping some. The sample has almost 400,000 clones, approximately 89% seen once. The sequencing input was PBMCs or T cells enriched from blood (not recorded which). These TCRs come from a woman younger than 45 who had recovered from COVID-19. Both conserved end residues are part of each CDR3. D genes are given only for firm matches. Expanded clones get a size class; other rows say once, few or many, or leave the size out.

clone size	D gene	CDR3 length	J gene	V gene	CDR3 protein	CDR3 DNA
.	.	13	TRBJ2-7	TRBV19	CASRSTGVSEQYF	TGTGCCAGCCGCTCCACGGGAGTGAGTGAGCAGTACTTC
once	TRBD2	18	TRBJ2-3	TRBV5-1	CASSLAVTSGGSTDTQYF	TGCGCCAGCAGCTTGGCCGTTACTAGCGGGGGTTCAACAGATACGCAGTATTTT
.	TRBD1	14	TRBJ1-1	TRBV27	CATRDRRRDTEAFF	TGTGCCACCCGGGACAGGAGGCGCGACACTGAAGCTTTCTTT
few	.	14	TRBJ1-5	TRBV4-1	CASSPLQGSQPQHF	TGCGCCAGCAGCCCTCTACAGGGTTCTCAGCCCCAGCATTTT
.	.	13	TRBJ1-2	TRBV7-3	CASSPRGGLGYTF	TGTGCCAGCAGCCCCCGGGGGGGGCTAGGCTACACCTTC
.	.	14	TRBJ1-2	TRBV5-4	CASSLTGSDYGYTF	TGTGCCAGCAGCTTGACAGGGTCGGACTATGGCTACACCTTC
few	.	16	TRBJ2-1	TRBV7-3	CASSLQLALPNNEQFF	TGTGCCAGCAGCCTCCAACTAGCCTTGCCGAACAATGAGCAGTTCTTC
.	TRBD2	17	TRBJ2-7	TRBV18	CASSPPGGELNWYEQYF	TGTGCCAGCTCACCACCGGGGGGGGAGCTTAATTGGTACGAGCAGTACTTC
.	.	14	TRBJ2-1	TRBV11-3	CASSLGGDSNEQFF	TGTGCCAGCAGCTTAGGGGGGGATAGCAATGAGCAGTTCTTC
.	TRBD1	14	TRBJ1-1	TRBV19	CASEAQSGQGRAFF	TGTGCCAGCGAGGCACAGTCGGGACAGGGACGGGCTTTCTTT
.	TRBD1	15	TRBJ1-6	TRBV19	CASSISDRAISPLHF	TGTGCCAGTAGTATATCGGACAGGGCCATTTCACCCCTCCACTTT
.	TRBD1	15	TRBJ1-4	TRBV2	CASRPSTGVNEKLFF	TGTGCCAGCAGACCCTCGACAGGGGTCAATGAAAAACTGTTTTTT
.	.	16	TRBJ1-2	TRBV4-3	CASSQVGLAGVFGYTF	TGCGCCAGCAGCCAAGTCGGACTGGCAGGGGTCTTTGGCTACACCTTC
few	.	13	TRBJ2-7	TRBV12-3/TRBV12-4	CASRTGHQYEQYF	TGTGCCAGCAGAACGGGACATCAATACGAGCAGTACTTC
.	.	14	TRBJ1-2	TRBV16	CASSQSQAKRGYTF	TGTGCCAGCAGCCAATCCCAGGCCAAACGCGGCTACACCTTC
.	.	13	TRBJ1-3	TRBV28	CASRGRPGNTIYF	TGTGCCAGCAGGGGCCGCCCTGGAAACACCATATATTTT